Following are 10 T cell receptor beta chains from one sample sequenced in a study of T cell changes during pregnancy in multiple sclerosis. Data came from immunoSEQ multiplex PCR; TCRdb stores just in-frame clones and leaves some out. The repertoire holds 25,000 to 35,000 clones, about 91% seen once, with about 10% in the top ten. The sample in question was CD8+ T cells from peripheral blood mononuclear cells, obtained in the second trimester of pregnancy. These receptors were collected from a female donor with multiple sclerosis, enrolled in a pregnancy study.

The chain is built from TRBV13 and TRBJ1-1; D might be TRBD1 (6 bases). The V end lost 0 bases, the J end lost 3 bases, and 14 bases lay between the germline ends. Germline-derived CDR1 and CDR2 are PRHDT and FYEKMQ (reference sequence). CDR3 length equals 16 residues. CDR3 coding DNA: TGTGCCAGCAGCTTAGGGCACTTTCGACAGGACACTGAAGCTTTCTTT. This translates into CASSLGHFRQDTEAFF.

The rearrangement uses TRBV28 and TRBJ1-1; the match to TRBD1 covers 7 bases. The V gene end was trimmed by 6 bases and the J gene end by 0 bases; junction bases not matched to a gene: 7. The germline gives CDR1 MDHEN, CDR2 SYDVKM. The CDR3 contains 15 residues. This CDR3 is CASSTPTGVNTEAFF. CDR3 nucleotide sequence: TGTGCCAGCAGCACACCTACAGGGGTGAACACTGAAGCTTTCTTT.

The chain combines TRBV2 with TRBJ1-4; 9 bases map to TRBD1. The J segment lost 7 bases and the V segment lost 0 bases, leaving 3 bases of the junction unmatched. The length of the CDR3 is 15 residues. CDR1 SNHLY and CDR2 FYNNEI come from the germline V gene. Here the CDR3 DNA reads TGTGCCAGCAGTGAAGCGGACAGGGGTTTTGAAAAACTGTTTTTT. Translation: CASSEADRGFEKLFF. Complete variable domain (other parts from reference TRBV2 and TRBJ1-4): EPEVTQTPSHQVTQMGQEVILRCVPISNHLYFYWYRQILGQKVEFLVSFYNNEISEKSEIFDDQFSVERPDGSNFTLKIRSTKLEDSAMYFCASSEADRGFEKLFFGSGTQLSVL.

The rearrangement uses TRBV6-4 and TRBJ2-3, with 12 bases that match TRBD1. The CDR3 extends over 15 amino acids. The germline gives CDR1 MRHNA, CDR2 SNTAGT. J lost 6 bases, V lost 0 bases, and 1 base had no gene match. The CDR3 spells CASSDSGTGGDTQYF. In DNA, the CDR3 is TGTGCCAGCAGTGACTCCGGGACAGGGGGCGATACGCAGTATTTT.

The genes are TRBV9 and TRBJ2-1; possible D gene TRBD2, 6 bases. V was pared by 0 bases and J by 10 bases, with 14 bases between. This CDR3 has 14 amino acids. Germline CDR1 SGDLS, CDR2 YYNGEE. The CDR3 sequence is CASSVEDYLSEQFF. CDR3 DNA sequence: TGTGCCAGCAGCGTAGAGGACTATCTTTCGGAGCAGTTCTTC.

This chain connects TRBV25-1 to TRBJ1-3; D ambiguous. The germline V gene has CDR1 MGHDK and CDR2 SYGVNS. The CDR3 totals 12 residues. V lost 3 bases and J 8 bases, leaving 8 bases between the germline ends. DNA for the CDR3: TGTGCCAGCAGTGACCCAACGGACACCATATATTTT. Encoded protein: CASSDPTDTIYF.

The chain employs TRBV7-9 and TRBJ2-3; 7 bases are a match to TRBD2. CDR3 length: 19 residues. CDR1 and CDR2 from the germline V gene are SEHNR and FQNEAQ (reference sequence). V gave up 5 bases and J gave up 2 bases; unmatched junction bases: 19. CDR3 sequence (DNA): TGTGCCAGCAGCCTCGCCCCCTCTTGGACTAGTGGGTCCACAGATACGCAGTATTTT. It specifies CASSLAPSWTSGSTDTQYF.

V and J are TRBV7-2 and TRBJ2-7; the match to TRBD1 covers 7 bases. With 5 bases clipped from V and 2 bases from J, the junction kept 12 bases outside the gene matches. The CDR3 runs to 16 residues. From germline, CDR1 is SGHTA and CDR2 FQGNSA. Written as DNA, the CDR3 is TGTGCCAGCAGCCCCAAGCAGTGGGGACAGACCTACGAGCAGTACTTC. It yields the protein CASSPKQWGQTYEQYF.

The DNA of the CDR3 is TGTGCCAGCAGCTTAGAGGGTCTAGCTTCGGCGACCCAGTACTTC. This translates into CASSLEGLASATQYF. The chain has TRBV7-7 and TRBJ2-5; TRBD2 might be the D (5 bases). Germline CDR1 is SSHAT and CDR2 is FNYEAQ (reference sequence). This CDR3 contains 15 residues. Trimming removed 1 base from V and 7 bases from J, with 16 bases in between.

The J gene is TRBJ1-1, the V gene TRBV15, with TRBD1 matching 9 bases. CDR3 length: 12 amino acids. V gave up 6 bases and J gave up 7 bases; unmatched junction bases: 3. Germline V CDR1 and CDR2: LNHNV, YYDKDF (reference sequence). The CDR3 sequence: CATRGQGIEAFF. CDR3 in DNA: TGTGCCACCAGAGGACAGGGGATTGAAGCTTTCTTT.